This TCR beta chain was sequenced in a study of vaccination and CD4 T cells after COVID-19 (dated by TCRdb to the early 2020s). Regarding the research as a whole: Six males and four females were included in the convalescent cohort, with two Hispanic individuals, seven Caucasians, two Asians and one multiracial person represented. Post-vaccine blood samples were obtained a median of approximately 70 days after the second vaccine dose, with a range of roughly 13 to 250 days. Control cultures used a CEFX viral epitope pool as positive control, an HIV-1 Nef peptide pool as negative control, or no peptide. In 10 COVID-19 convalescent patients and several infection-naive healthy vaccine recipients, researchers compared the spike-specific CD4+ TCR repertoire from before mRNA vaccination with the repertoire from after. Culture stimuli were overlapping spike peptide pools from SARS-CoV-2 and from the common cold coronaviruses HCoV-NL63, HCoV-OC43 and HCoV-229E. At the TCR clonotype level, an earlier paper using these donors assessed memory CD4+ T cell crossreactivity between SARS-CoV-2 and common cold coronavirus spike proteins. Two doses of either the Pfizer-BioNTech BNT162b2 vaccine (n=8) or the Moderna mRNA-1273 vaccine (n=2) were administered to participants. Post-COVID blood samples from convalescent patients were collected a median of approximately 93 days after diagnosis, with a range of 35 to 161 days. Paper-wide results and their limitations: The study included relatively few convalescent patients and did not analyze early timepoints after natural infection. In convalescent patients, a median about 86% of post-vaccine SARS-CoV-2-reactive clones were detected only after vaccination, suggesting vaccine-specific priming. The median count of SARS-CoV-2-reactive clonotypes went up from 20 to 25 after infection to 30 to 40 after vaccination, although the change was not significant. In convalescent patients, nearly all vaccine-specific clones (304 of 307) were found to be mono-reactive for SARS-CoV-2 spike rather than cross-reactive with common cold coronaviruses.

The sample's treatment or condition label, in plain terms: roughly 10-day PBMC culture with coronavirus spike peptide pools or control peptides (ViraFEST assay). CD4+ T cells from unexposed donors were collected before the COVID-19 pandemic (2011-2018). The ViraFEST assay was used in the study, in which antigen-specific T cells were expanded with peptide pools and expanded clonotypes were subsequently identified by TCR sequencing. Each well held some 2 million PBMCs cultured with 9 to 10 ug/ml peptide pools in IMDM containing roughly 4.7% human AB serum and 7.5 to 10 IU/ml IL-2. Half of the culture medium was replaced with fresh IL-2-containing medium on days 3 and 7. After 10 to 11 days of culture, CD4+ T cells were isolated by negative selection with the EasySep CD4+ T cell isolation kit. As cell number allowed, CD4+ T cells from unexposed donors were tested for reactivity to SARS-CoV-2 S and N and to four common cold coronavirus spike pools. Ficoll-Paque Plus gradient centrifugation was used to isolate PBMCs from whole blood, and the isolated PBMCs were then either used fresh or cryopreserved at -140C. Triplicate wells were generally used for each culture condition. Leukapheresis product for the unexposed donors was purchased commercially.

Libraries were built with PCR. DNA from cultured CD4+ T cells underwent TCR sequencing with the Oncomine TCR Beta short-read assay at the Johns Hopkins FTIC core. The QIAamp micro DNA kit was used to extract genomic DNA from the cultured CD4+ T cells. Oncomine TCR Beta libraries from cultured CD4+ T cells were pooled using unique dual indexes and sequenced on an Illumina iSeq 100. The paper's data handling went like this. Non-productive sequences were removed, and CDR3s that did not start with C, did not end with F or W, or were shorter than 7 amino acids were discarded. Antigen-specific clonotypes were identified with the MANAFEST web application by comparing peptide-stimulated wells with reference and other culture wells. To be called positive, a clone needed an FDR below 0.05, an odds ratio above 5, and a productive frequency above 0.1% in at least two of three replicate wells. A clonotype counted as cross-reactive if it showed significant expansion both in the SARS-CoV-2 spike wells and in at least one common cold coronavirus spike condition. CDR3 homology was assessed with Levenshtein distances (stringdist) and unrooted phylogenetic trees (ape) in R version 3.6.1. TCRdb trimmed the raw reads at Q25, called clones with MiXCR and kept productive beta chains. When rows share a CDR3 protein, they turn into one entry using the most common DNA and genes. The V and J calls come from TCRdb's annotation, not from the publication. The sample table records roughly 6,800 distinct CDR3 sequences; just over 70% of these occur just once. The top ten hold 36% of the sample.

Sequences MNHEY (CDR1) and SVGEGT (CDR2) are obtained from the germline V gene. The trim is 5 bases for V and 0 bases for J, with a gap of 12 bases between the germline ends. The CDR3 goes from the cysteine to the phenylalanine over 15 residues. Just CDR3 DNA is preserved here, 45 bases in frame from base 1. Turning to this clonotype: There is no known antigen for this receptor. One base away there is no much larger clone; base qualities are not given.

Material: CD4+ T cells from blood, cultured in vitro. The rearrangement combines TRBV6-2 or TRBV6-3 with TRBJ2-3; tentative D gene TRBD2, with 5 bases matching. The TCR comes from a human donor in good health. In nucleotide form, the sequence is TGTGCCAGCAGTCCTGTGGGCGGGAGCACAGATACGCAGTATTTT. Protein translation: CASSPVGGSTDTQYF.